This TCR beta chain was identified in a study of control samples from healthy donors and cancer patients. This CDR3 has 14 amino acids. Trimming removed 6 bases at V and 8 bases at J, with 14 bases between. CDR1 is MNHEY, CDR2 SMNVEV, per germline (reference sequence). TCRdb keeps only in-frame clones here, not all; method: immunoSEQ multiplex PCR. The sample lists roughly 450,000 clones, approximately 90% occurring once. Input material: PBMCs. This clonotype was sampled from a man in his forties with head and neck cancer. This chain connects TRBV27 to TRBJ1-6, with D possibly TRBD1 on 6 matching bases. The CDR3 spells CASRQDRSYSPLHF. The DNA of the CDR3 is TGTGCCAGCAGACAAGACAGGAGTTATTCACCCCTCCACTTT.